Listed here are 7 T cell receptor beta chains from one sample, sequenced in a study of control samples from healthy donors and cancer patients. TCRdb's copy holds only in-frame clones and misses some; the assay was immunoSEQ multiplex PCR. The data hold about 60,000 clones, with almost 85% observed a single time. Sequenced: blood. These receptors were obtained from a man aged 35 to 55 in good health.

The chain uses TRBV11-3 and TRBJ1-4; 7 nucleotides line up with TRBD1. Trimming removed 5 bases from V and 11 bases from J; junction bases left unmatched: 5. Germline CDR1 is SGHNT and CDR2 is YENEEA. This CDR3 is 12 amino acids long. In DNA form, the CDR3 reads TGTGCCAGCAGCCATGGAGGGGGCAAACTGTTTTTT. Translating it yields CASSHGGGKLFF.

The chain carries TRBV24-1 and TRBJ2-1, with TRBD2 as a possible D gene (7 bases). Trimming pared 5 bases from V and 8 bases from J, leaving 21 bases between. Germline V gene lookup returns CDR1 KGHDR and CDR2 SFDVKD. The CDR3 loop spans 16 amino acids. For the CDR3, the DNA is TGTGCCACCAGTGGTTACCGGGCCAGGGAGGGGGATGAGCAGTTCTTC. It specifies CATSGYRAREGDEQFF.

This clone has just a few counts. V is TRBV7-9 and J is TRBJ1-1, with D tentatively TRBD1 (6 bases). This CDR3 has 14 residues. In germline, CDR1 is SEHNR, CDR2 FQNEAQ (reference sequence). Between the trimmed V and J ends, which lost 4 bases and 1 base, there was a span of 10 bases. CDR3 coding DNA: TGTGCCAGCAGCTGGGACACTGAGAACACTGAAGCTTTCTTT. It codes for CASSWDTENTEAFF.

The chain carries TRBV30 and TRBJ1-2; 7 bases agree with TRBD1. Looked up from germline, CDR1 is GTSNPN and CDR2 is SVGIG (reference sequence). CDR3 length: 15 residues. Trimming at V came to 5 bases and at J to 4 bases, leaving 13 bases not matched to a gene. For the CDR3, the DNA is TGTGCCTGGGGGCAAGAAGGGGGCGCTGGCTATGGCTACACCTTC. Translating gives CAWGQEGGAGYGYTF.

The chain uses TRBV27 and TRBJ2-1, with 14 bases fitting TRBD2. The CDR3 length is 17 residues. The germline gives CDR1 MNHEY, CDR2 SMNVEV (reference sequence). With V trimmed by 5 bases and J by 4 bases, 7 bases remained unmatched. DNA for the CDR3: TGTGCCAGCAGTGCCAGACTAGCGGGGGGGGTATACAATGAGCAGTTCTTC. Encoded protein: CASSARLAGGVYNEQFF.

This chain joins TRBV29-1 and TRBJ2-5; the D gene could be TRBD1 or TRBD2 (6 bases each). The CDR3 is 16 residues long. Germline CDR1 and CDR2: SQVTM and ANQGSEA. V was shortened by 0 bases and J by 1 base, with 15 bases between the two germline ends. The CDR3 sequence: CSVEDRRVGAQETQYF. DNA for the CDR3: TGCAGCGTTGAAGATCGGAGGGTGGGGGCCCAAGAGACCCAGTACTTC.

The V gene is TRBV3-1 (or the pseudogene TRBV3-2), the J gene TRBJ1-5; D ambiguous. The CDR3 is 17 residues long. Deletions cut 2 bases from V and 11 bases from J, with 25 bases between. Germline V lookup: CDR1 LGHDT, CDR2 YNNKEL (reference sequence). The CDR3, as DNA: TGTGCCAGCAGCCAATACCCTCGAGAGGGCCCGCAATCAGCCCAGCATTTT. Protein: CASSQYPREGPQSAQHF.